The T cell receptor (beta chain) described here comes from a study of cytomegalovirus exposure and HLA in healthy donors. Study-level results: The dataset shows that most TCR sequences were rare, while some public TCRs occurred in many donors. Cytomegalovirus association was assigned to 150 to 200 TCR beta chains. It was found in a later analysis that first-cohort TCR clusters tended to co-occur in the approximately 130 validation repertoires.

It was the approximately 120-subject validation cohort, separate from the approximately 700-subject first cohort, to which the donors belonged. Between the trimmed V and J ends, which lost 3 bases and 1 base, there was a span of 9 bases. The CDR3 is made up of 14 amino acids. Per germline, CDR1 MGHDK and CDR2 SYGVNS. With respect to this clone: Its cognate antigen is unknown.

Profiled with immunoSEQ multiplex PCR; TCRdb holds only in-frame clones, not every one. The data contain some 320,000 clones, about 90% of them singletons. The TCR comes from a woman aged 25 to 45 in good health and CMV-seropositive. The chain joins TRBV25-1 to TRBJ1-1; D unclear. Sequencing was carried out using PBMCs. Here the CDR3 reads CASSDWTANTEAFF. In DNA, the CDR3 is TGTGCCAGCAGTGACTGGACCGCGAACACTGAAGCTTTCTTT.